This T cell receptor (beta chain) was observed in a study of T-cell memory formation after mild COVID-19. Study overall: Across donors, TCR clusters were largely donor specific. Whole-study results and caveats: Contracting CD4+ clones sat mainly in CM and EM; CD8+ in EMRA.

V was cut by 2 bases and J by 4 bases, with 15 bases left in between. The CDR3 covers 16 residues. This clonotype was counted only a few times. No antigen is known for it. After 5'RACE with constant-segment primers, TCR alpha and TCR beta cDNA libraries carrying sample barcodes and UMIs were obtained. TCRdb recomputed calls from the 5' RACE reads with MiXCR, one row per CDR3 protein. The table has 250,000 to 350,000 distinct CDR3 sequences, approximately 16% seen once; the top ten hold roughly 20%. Material: PBMCs or a T cell subset sorted from them (not recorded which). V gene TRBV12-3 or TRBV12-4 combines with J gene TRBJ2-4, with no clear D. This receptor was identified in a man between 18 and 29 years old who had mild COVID-19 (a few samples of this study predate the infection). Cell type and time point are not known. The CDR3 nucleotides are TGTGCCAGCAGTTTATTTACCGGGCCGGCAAAAAACATTCAGTACTTC. It translates to CASSLFTGPAKNIQYF.